This T cell receptor (beta chain) is drawn from a study of T cells in localized non-small cell lung cancer. V was shortened by 3 bases and J by 1 base, with 3 bases between the two germline ends. CDR3 size: 13 residues. Germline V gives CDR1 SGHTA, CDR2 FQGNSA. Only in-frame clones appear in the TCRdb table, and some are missing; sequencing was by immunoSEQ multiplex PCR. The sample lists approximately 40,000 clones, around 86% occurring once. The chain links TRBV7-2 to TRBJ2-2; D call uncertain. Here the sequenced sample was peripheral blood, taken before any cancer treatment. This receptor was identified in a man between 35 and 75 years old with stage I lung adenocarcinoma. The CDR3 is CASSFMNTGELFF. For the CDR3, the DNA is TGTGCCAGCAGCTTTATGAACACCGGGGAGCTGTTTTTT. Together with reference TRBV7-2 and TRBJ2-2, the CDR3 gives the full variable domain: GAGVSQSPSNKVTEKGKDVELRCDPISGHTALYWYRQSLGQGLEFLIYFQGNSAPDKSGLPSDRFSAERTGGSVSTLTIQRTQQEDSAVYLCASSFMNTGELFFGEGSRLTVL.